What follows are 30 T cell receptor beta chains derived from one specimen sequenced in a study of CXCR3-negative and CXCR3-positive naive CD8 T cells. The authors made the TRB cDNA libraries by 5' RACE using UMI labels. TCRdb derives one entry per CDR3 protein from the 5' RACE reads, leaving out DNA. Its table lists around 81,000 distinct CDR3 sequences. Material: naive CXCR3- CD8+ T cells from blood. The subset denotes: CD45RO-CCR7+CD27+CD95- naive CD8+ T cells lacking CXCR3 (TNR3-). These receptors all come from a human donor in good health. Some clones in this sample may be carry-over from other donors' samples.

The rearrangement uses TRBV13 and TRBJ2-7; with no DNA, the TCRdb D assignment of TRBD1 cannot be verified. The germline CDR1 and CDR2 sequences are PRHDT and FYEKMQ (reference sequence). The CDR3 sequence is 15 residues long. This CDR3 is CASSLGRGWSYEQYF. The complete variable domain, with remaining parts taken from reference TRBV13 and TRBJ2-7, reads AAGVIQSPRHLIKEKRETATLKCYPIPRHDTVYWYQQGPGQDPQFLISFYEKMQSDKGSIPDRFSAQQFSDYHSELNMSSLELGDSALYFCASSLGRGWSYEQYFGPGTRLTVT.

The genes are TRBV29-1 and TRBJ1-1. The germline V gene encodes CDR1 SQVTM and CDR2 ANQGSEA. The length of the CDR3 is 13 residues. This chain's CDR3 is CSVDAGRGTEAFF.

J is TRBJ1-2 and V is TRBV10-3; TCRdb's D gene call, TRBD1, goes unchecked for lack of DNA. CDR1 and CDR2 from the germline V gene are ENHRY and SYGVKD. This CDR3 spans 14 amino acids. The CDR3 sequence: CAISEGQGLYGYTF.

The chain employs TRBV20-1 and TRBJ2-7; the D call from TCRdb, TRBD1, cannot be confirmed without DNA. The germline V gene has CDR1 DFQATT and CDR2 SNEGSKA (reference sequence). The CDR3 loop spans 11 amino acids. The CDR3 is CSARRGNEQYF.

This rearrangement joins TRBV7-8 to TRBJ2-1. This CDR3 has 14 residues. Per the germline V gene, CDR1 is SGHVS and CDR2 is FQNEAQ. CDR3 in amino acids: CASSRLWNSEEQFF.

The chain has TRBV29-1 and TRBJ2-3; the TCRdb D gene call, TRBD2, has no DNA to confirm it. The germline V gene encodes CDR1 SQVTM and CDR2 ANQGSEA. CDR3 length equals 15 residues. This CDR3 is CSVEDIASQGDTQYF.

The V call is TRBV7-3, the J call TRBJ2-7; TCRdb names TRBD2, which stays unverified in the absence of DNA. The CDR3 sequence is 14 residues long. Germline CDR1 reads SGHTA; CDR2 reads FQGTGA. This chain's CDR3 is CASSFLAGANEQYF.

CDR3: CASSLVQLYTEAFF. The chain joins TRBV5-6 to TRBJ1-1. This CDR3 region has 14 residues. The germline V gene has CDR1 SGHDT and CDR2 YYEEEE.

The chain recombines TRBV7-9 with TRBJ2-7; TCRdb outputs TRBD1, but without DNA this stays unchecked. The CDR3 is 15 residues long. Per the germline V gene, CDR1 is SEHNR and CDR2 is FQNEAQ (reference sequence). CDR3 sequence reads: CASSPAGQGTYEQYF. Full variable domain (missing parts from reference TRBV7-9 and TRBJ2-7): DTGVSQNPRHKITKRGQNVTFRCDPISEHNRLYWYRQTLGQGPEFLTYFQNEAQLEKSRLLSDRFSAERPKGSFSTLEIQRTEQGDSAMYLCASSPAGQGTYEQYFGPGTRLTVT.

This chain links TRBV29-1 with TRBJ2-2. Germline-derived CDR1 and CDR2 are SQVTM and ANQGSEA. The CDR3 is 11 residues long. This CDR3 is CSAEVLGELFF.

The chain carries TRBV29-1 and TRBJ2-7. This CDR3 spans 11 amino acids. CDR1 and CDR2 (germline): SQVTM, ANQGSEA. CDR3 protein: CSVLVGYEQYF.

The chain recombines TRBV20-1 with TRBJ2-7; TCRdb's D call of TRBD2 is untestable without DNA. CDR1 is DFQATT, CDR2 SNEGSKA, per germline (reference sequence). The length of the CDR3 is 14 residues. CDR3 residues: CSALGWGGGDEQYF.

This chain connects TRBV28 to TRBJ1-1; no DNA is available, so the TRBD1 call from TCRdb remains unchecked. The germline CDR1 and CDR2 sequences are MDHEN and SYDVKM. CDR3 length: 16 residues. CDR3 amino acids: CASSPLPGLENTEAFF.

The CDR3: CASGLFRGYEQYF. The chain joins TRBV12-5 to TRBJ2-7. Germline-derived CDR1 and CDR2 are LGHNT and FRNRAP. This CDR3 has 13 amino acids.

V and J are TRBV7-2 and TRBJ1-1. The CDR3 consists of 14 residues. Germline V gene sequence: CDR1 SGHTA, CDR2 FQGNSA. This chain's CDR3 is CASSTTGGNTEAFF.

The V and J genes are TRBV28 and TRBJ2-1; TCRdb's assignment of TRBD2 cannot be checked, as there is no DNA. Germline CDR1 reads MDHEN; CDR2 reads SYDVKM. This CDR3 is built from 15 residues. The CDR3 sequence: CASSPLAGEYTEQFF.

This rearrangement joins TRBV29-1 to TRBJ1-2; lacking DNA, the TRBD1 call made by TCRdb goes unchecked. The CDR3 extends over 16 amino acids. The germline gives CDR1 SQVTM, CDR2 ANQGSEA. The CDR3 sequence is CSVDPSWRQSNYGYTF.

The chain combines TRBV6-2 or TRBV6-3 with TRBJ2-1; TCRdb's D call, TRBD1, is unchecked because there is no DNA. CDR1 is MNHEY and CDR2 is SVGEGT in the germline V gene. This CDR3 is 13 amino acids long. The CDR3 sequence is CASTGTGDNEQFF.

The chain joins TRBV20-1 to TRBJ1-2; TCRdb designates TRBD1, a call that cannot be tested without DNA. The CDR3 totals 16 residues. Germline CDR1 is DFQATT and CDR2 is SNEGSKA (reference sequence). The CDR3: CSARDQGIETNYGYTF.

The chain uses TRBV12-3 or TRBV12-4 and TRBJ2-1. CDR3 size: 12 residues. CDR3 in amino acids: CAAAVRISEQFF.

This rearrangement joins TRBV4-1 to TRBJ1-1. CDR3 length equals 15 residues. Germline V gene lookup returns CDR1 MGHRA and CDR2 YSYEKL. The chain's CDR3 is CASSQVYLGNTEAFF.

This chain links TRBV29-1 with TRBJ2-7; TCRdb lists TRBD2, though no DNA is available to test this call. Per the germline V gene, CDR1 is SQVTM and CDR2 is ANQGSEA. CDR3 length: 12 amino acids. Here the CDR3 reads CSVLRGFNEQYF.

The J gene is TRBJ1-1, the V gene TRBV4-1; the D gene TCRdb calls, TRBD1, cannot be checked with no DNA. The V gene's germline CDR1 is MGHRA and CDR2 YSYEKL. The CDR3 has 14 amino acids. The CDR3 spells CASRYDRGNTEAFF.

This sequence joins TRBV29-1 and TRBJ2-1; lacking DNA, the TRBD1 call made by TCRdb goes unchecked. The CDR3 is 13 residues long. Germline V gene lookup returns CDR1 SQVTM and CDR2 ANQGSEA. The CDR3 sequence is CSAKAGLYNEQFF.

The chain is built from TRBV24-1 and TRBJ2-1. The CDR3 has 15 residues. Germline CDR1 is KGHDR and CDR2 is SFDVKD. CDR3 in amino acids: CATSEGTGPYNEQFF.

The J gene is TRBJ2-7, the V gene TRBV15; TCRdb's D call of TRBD2 is untestable without DNA. Germline CDR1 and CDR2: LNHNV and YYDKDF (reference sequence). CDR3 length: 13 residues. The CDR3 is CATSGDLAYEQYF. Combining the CDR3 with reference TRBV15 and TRBJ2-7 gives the whole variable domain DAMVIQNPRYQVTQFGKPVTLSCSQTLNHNVMYWYQQKSSQAPKLLFHYYDKDFNNEADTPDNFQSRRPNTSFCFLDIRSPGLGDTAMYLCATSGDLAYEQYFGPGTRLTVT.

The V gene is TRBV28, the J gene TRBJ2-5; the TCRdb D gene call, TRBD1, has no DNA to confirm it. The CDR3 consists of 17 residues. Germline CDR1 reads MDHEN; CDR2 reads SYDVKM. CDR3 sequence reads: CASSLARQLGREETQYF.

The chain recombines TRBV21-1 with TRBJ2-1. TRBV21-1 is annotated as a pseudogene. The CDR3 is made up of 17 amino acids. The CDR3 loop is CASSKGAKSVSYNEQFF.

V usage is TRBV27 and J usage is TRBJ2-3; absent DNA, TCRdb's TRBD2 call cannot be checked. CDR1 is MNHEY and CDR2 is SMNVEV in the germline V gene (reference sequence). The CDR3 runs to 14 residues. The CDR3 here is CATASGISTDTQYF.

The chain links TRBV7-8 to TRBJ2-3; with no DNA, the TCRdb D assignment of TRBD2 cannot be verified. Germline V lookup: CDR1 SGHVS, CDR2 FQNEAQ. CDR3 length equals 16 residues. The CDR3 loop is CASSLGAVGGSDTQYF.